This T cell receptor (beta chain) comes out of a study of cytomegalovirus exposure and HLA in healthy donors. Study-level results: Accurate prediction of HLA-A and HLA-B alleles (for most subjects) was reportedly achieved from TCR beta sequences. The Asian-associated ancestry cluster reportedly had fewer N-insertions than the roughly 670-donor mean in a later analysis. It was taken for granted in presence/absence analyses that sequencing depth across donors was roughly uniform.

With V trimmed by 2 bases and J by 8 bases, 11 bases remained unmatched. Looked up from germline, CDR1 is MNHNY and CDR2 is SVGAGI (reference sequence). The CDR3 runs to 16 residues. Use of 60 Vbeta and 13 Jbeta primers characterized the PCR. In the authors' methods: In a later analysis, the count reached some 83 million unique TCR beta chains, with about 12 million shared. Sequencing was performed with immunoSEQ multiplex PCR; in TCRdb, only in-frame clones are kept and a portion is missing. That table supplies the V and J calls and clone size; D and trimming were determined from the DNA. This sample yields about 140,000 clones, of which about four fifths are seen a single time; roughly 4.2% belongs to the top ten. A word on this clone: As yet, its antigen is unknown.

Sequencing was carried out using PBMCs. The rearrangement links TRBV6-6 to TRBJ2-1, with 8 positions matching TRBD2. This receptor was identified in a man in his forties in good health and CMV-seropositive. CDR3 loop: CASSYTGQREYHEQFF. The CDR3 DNA reads as TGTGCCAGCAGTTACACAGGCCAGCGGGAGTATCATGAGCAGTTCTTC.